This T cell receptor beta chain was observed in a study of early T cells in non-severe SARS-CoV-2 infection. Study overall: Sequencing was performed on bulk RNA from unsorted whole blood, leaving chains unpaired.

This clonotype was counted many times. One entry per CDR3 protein results from TCRdb running MiXCR on the 5' RACE reads. This table has about 27,000 distinct CDR3 sequences, over 3.5% appearing once. Germline V gives CDR1 SGHVS, CDR2 FQNEAQ. J lost 3 bases, V lost 4 bases, and 6 bases had no gene match. This CDR3 comprises 16 residues. The chain combines TRBV7-8 with TRBJ2-7, with TRBD2 matching 13 bases. The sequenced material came from whole blood. This TCR came from an adult who was a healthcare worker with PCR-confirmed SARS-CoV-2 infection or an uninfected control (not recorded which). The CDR3: CASSSRGLAGRYEQYF. DNA for the CDR3: TGTGCCAGCAGCTCTAGGGGACTAGCGGGGCGCTACGAGCAGTACTTC.